The 20 T cell receptor beta chains below come from one sample, sequenced in a study of response to subunit inactivated influenza vaccine. TCRdb redid the calling of the RT-PCR reads with MiXCR, one entry per CDR3 protein. There are roughly 520,000 distinct CDR3 sequences in the sample; roughly 25% occur only once, and 1.5% to 2% lies in the top ten. Sequenced here: CD4+ T cells sorted from PBMCs, sampled 5 days after vaccination. These receptors all stem from a man aged 50 to 60 who received an inactivated influenza vaccine.

This clonotype is medium-sized in the sample. This chain uses TRBV12-3 or TRBV12-4 with TRBJ2-1; D call uncertain. V gave up 6 bases and J gave up 4 bases, with 4 bases separating them. The CDR3 consists of 11 residues. The CDR3: CASSSYNEQFF. Written as DNA, the CDR3 is TGTGCCAGCAGCTCGTACAATGAGCAGTTCTTC.

V and J are TRBV29-1 and TRBJ2-2, with D possibly being TRBD1 (6 bases). CDR3 length: 13 residues. V was pared by 4 bases and J by 5 bases, with 11 bases between. Germline CDR1 SQVTM, CDR2 ANQGSEA. The DNA for the CDR3 is TGCAGCGTTGGAACAGGGCGGACCGGGGAGCTGTTTTTT. Translation: CSVGTGRTGELFF.

There are a few counts of this clonotype. The chain recombines TRBV5-1 with TRBJ2-2; unclear D gene. From germline, CDR1 is SGHRS and CDR2 YFSETQ. The CDR3 is made up of 14 amino acids. V lost 4 bases and J 5 bases, leaving 12 bases between the germline ends. The CDR3 protein is CASSNDGRTGELFF. Written as DNA, the CDR3 is TGCGCCAGCAGCAACGACGGAAGGACCGGGGAGCTGTTTTTT.

This sequence joins TRBV7-2 and TRBJ2-7; TRBD2 is a possible D gene (7 bases). The CDR3 is 12 amino acids. The V gene's germline CDR1 is SGHTA and CDR2 FQGNSA. Trimming removed 6 bases at V and 6 bases at J, with 12 bases between. CDR3 in DNA: TGTGCCAGCAGAGGGGGGGGGAGCGAGCAGTACTTC. Protein sequence: CASRGGGSEQYF.

V gene TRBV6-1 combines with J gene TRBJ1-3; 10 positions match TRBD1. The V gene's germline CDR1 is MNHNS and CDR2 SASEGT. Losses at the gene ends were 6 bases for V and 2 bases for J; bases not matched to a gene: 4. The CDR3 extends over 15 amino acids. The CDR3 region has the DNA TGTGCCAGCAGCAGACAGGGGGCGGCTGGAAACACCATATATTTT. Its translation is CASSRQGAAGNTIYF.

The CDR3 reads CSVEDRVRDKSGRAEHANYGYTF. The CDR3 DNA is TGCAGCGTTGAAGATCGAGTTCGTGATAAGTCTGGCAGGGCTGAACACGCTAACTATGGCTACACCTTC. The chain employs TRBV29-1 and TRBJ1-2; a possible D gene is TRBD1 (5 bases). Germline loops: CDR1 SQVTM, CDR2 ANQGSEA. Trimming cost V 0 bases and J 0 bases, with 35 bases left between them. This CDR3 is 23 amino acids long.

This clonotype occurred a few times. The genes are TRBV28 and TRBJ2-4, with a weak D call TRBD2 (6 bases). CDR3 length: 14 residues. Germline-derived CDR1 and CDR2 are MDHEN and SYDVKM. The V gene lost 6 bases and the J gene lost 7 bases, with 16 bases spanning the gap. The CDR3 protein is CASSLVGGRNIQYF. In DNA form, the CDR3 reads TGTGCCAGCAGCTTGGTGGGGGGACGCAACATTCAGTACTTC.

This chain joins TRBV6-4 and TRBJ2-1; 10 bases are shared with TRBD2. Germline V gene lookup returns CDR1 MRHNA and CDR2 SNTAGT. The CDR3 is 19 residues long. In nucleotides, the CDR3 is TGTACCCGCTGTTTCTGGGGACTAGCGCTCCGAAGCTCCTACAATGAGCAGTTCTTC. Amino acids: CTRCFWGLALRSSYNEQFF.

The chain combines TRBV24-1 with TRBJ2-3, with D possibly matching TRBD2 (5 bases). Trimming pared 4 bases from V and 0 bases from J, leaving 19 bases between. Germline V gives CDR1 KGHDR, CDR2 SFDVKD. This CDR3 is built from 18 residues. CDR3 region: CATSDPGWGVSSTDTQYF. The CDR3 DNA follows: TGTGCCACCAGTGACCCCGGGTGGGGAGTAAGTAGCACAGATACGCAGTATTTT.

The genes are TRBV9 and TRBJ1-3; D unclear. Germline V gene data show CDR1 as SGDLS and CDR2 as YYNGEE. Trimming left V 0 bases short and J 0 bases short, with 4 bases between. The CDR3 spans 14 residues. CDR3 amino acids: CASSVDHSGNTIYF. The CDR3 nucleotides are TGTGCCAGCAGCGTAGATCACTCTGGAAACACCATATATTTT.

J is TRBJ2-1 and V is TRBV5-1; D may be TRBD1 (6 bases). CDR3 size: 16 residues. V was cut by 4 bases and J by 6 bases, with 20 bases left in between. From germline, CDR1 is SGHRS and CDR2 YFSETQ. CDR3 protein: CASSTPGTTLGNEQFF. CDR3 DNA sequence: TGCGCCAGCAGCACCCCCGGGACAACCTTAGGCAATGAGCAGTTCTTC.

The CDR3 coding sequence is TGCGCCAGCAGGGGCGGCCAGAACACCGGGGAGCTGTTTTTT. This translates into CASRGGQNTGELFF. V and J are TRBV10-2 and TRBJ2-2; D call uncertain. The germline V and J ends were trimmed by 6 bases and 1 base, with 9 bases remaining between them. Per the germline V gene, CDR1 is WSHSY and CDR2 is SAAADI. The CDR3 is 14 amino acids.

The J gene is TRBJ2-6, the V gene TRBV5-1; tentatively, D is TRBD1 or TRBD2 (5 bases each). Trimming cost V 3 bases and J 0 bases, with 13 bases left between them. This CDR3 comprises 17 residues. The germline gives CDR1 SGHRS, CDR2 YFSETQ. The CDR3 region is CASSWTGRSSGANVLTF. The CDR3 DNA follows: TGCGCCAGCAGCTGGACGGGGCGGAGCTCTGGGGCCAACGTCCTGACTTTC.

This clonotype was detected a few times. This sequence joins TRBV12-3 or TRBV12-4 and TRBJ1-2; 7 bases agree with TRBD1. This CDR3 region has 13 residues. V lost 6 bases, J lost 0 bases, and 1 base stayed unmatched. In DNA form, the CDR3 reads TGTGCCAGCAGCACAGGGGCTAACTATGGCTACACCTTC. This codes for CASSTGANYGYTF.

This clonotype was seen only a few times. The chain has TRBV18 and TRBJ1-5, with D perhaps TRBD1 (5 bases). Deletions cut 2 bases from V and 14 bases from J, with 16 bases between. CDR1 KGHSH and CDR2 LQKENI come from the germline V gene. This CDR3 is built from 13 residues. CDR3 amino acids: CASSPSGPGEEHF. CDR3 nucleotides: TGTGCCAGCTCACCATCGGGCCCGGGGGAGGAGCATTTT.

This clonotype was counted between two and nine times. The genes are TRBV3-1 and TRBJ2-1, with D possibly being TRBD1 or TRBD2 (5 bases each). Trimming left V 1 base short and J 9 bases short, with 13 bases between. CDR1 and CDR2 from the germline V gene are LGHDT and YNNKEL (reference sequence). The CDR3 extends over 14 amino acids. The CDR3 is CASSQGLGTSEQFF. Here the CDR3 DNA reads TGTGCCAGCAGCCAAGGTTTAGGGACGAGTGAGCAGTTCTTC.

This clonotype was counted a single time. This sequence joins TRBV19 and TRBJ2-5; 9 nucleotides match TRBD2. Trimming removed 8 bases from V and 4 bases from J; junction bases left unmatched: 5. Germline CDR1 LNHDA, CDR2 SQIVND (reference sequence). CDR3 size: 13 residues. CDR3 nucleotides: TGTGCCAGTGCCCTAGCGGGACTAGAGACCCAGTACTTC. Amino acid sequence: CASALAGLETQYF.

In its sample, this clonotype was seen many times. The rearrangement joins TRBV6-5 to TRBJ1-1, with D perhaps TRBD1 (5 bases). Germline values: CDR1 MNHEY, CDR2 SVGAGI. This CDR3 comprises 15 residues. The germline V and J ends were trimmed by 0 bases and 0 bases, with 8 bases remaining between them. The CDR3 region has the DNA TGTGCCAGCAGTTACTCCCGACAGATGAACACTGAAGCTTTCTTT. Translated, it gives CASSYSRQMNTEAFF.

This clonotype was seen only a few times. This sequence joins TRBV19 and TRBJ1-1, with D possibly being TRBD1 (5 bases). Trimming took off 2 bases at V and 5 bases at J, with 6 bases between the two ends. Per the germline V gene, CDR1 is LNHDA and CDR2 is SQIVND (reference sequence). The CDR3 contains 12 residues. CDR3 region: CASSIWGTEAFF. The DNA of the CDR3 is TGTGCCAGTAGTATATGGGGGACTGAAGCTTTCTTT.

The table lists this clonotype with many counts. The chain is built from TRBV29-1 and TRBJ2-1, with unresolved D. The CDR3 length is 10 residues. Deletions cut 7 bases from V and 9 bases from J, with 10 bases between. Per the germline V gene, CDR1 is SQVTM and CDR2 is ANQGSEA. CDR3 DNA sequence: TGCAGCGGTGATGTCGGTGAGCAGTTCTTC. It yields the protein CSGDVGEQFF.